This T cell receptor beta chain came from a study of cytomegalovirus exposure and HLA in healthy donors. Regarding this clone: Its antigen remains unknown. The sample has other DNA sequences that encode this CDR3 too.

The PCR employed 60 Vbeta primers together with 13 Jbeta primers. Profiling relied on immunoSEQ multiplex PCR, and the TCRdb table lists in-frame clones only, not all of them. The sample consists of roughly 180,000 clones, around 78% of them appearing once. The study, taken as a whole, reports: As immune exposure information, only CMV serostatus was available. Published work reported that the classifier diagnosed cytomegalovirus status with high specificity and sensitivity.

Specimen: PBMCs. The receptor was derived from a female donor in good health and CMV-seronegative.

The CDR3 here is CASSPISTGRTEAFF. CDR3 bases: TGTGCCAGCAGTCCCATCTCTACAGGACGCACTGAAGCTTTCTTT. The V call is TRBV6-5, the J call TRBJ1-1; maybe TRBD1 (5 bases). CDR3 size: 15 residues. V was trimmed by 5 bases and J by 4 bases, leaving 17 bases between them. Germline V CDR1 and CDR2: MNHEY, SVGAGI.